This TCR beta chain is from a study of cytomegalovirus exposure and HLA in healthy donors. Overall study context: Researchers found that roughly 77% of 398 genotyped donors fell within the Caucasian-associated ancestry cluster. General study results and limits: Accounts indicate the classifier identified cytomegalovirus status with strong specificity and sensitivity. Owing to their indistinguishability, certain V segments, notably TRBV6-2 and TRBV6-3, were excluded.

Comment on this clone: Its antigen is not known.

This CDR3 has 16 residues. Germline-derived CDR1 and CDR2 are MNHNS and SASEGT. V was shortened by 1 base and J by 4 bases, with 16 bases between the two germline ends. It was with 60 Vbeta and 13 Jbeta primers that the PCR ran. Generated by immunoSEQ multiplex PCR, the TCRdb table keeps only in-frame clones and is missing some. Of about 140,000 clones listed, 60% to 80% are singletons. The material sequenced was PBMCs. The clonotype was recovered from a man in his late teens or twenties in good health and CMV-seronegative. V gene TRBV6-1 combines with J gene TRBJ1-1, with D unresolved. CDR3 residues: CASSEGRGFRATEAFF. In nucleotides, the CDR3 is TGTGCCAGCAGTGAAGGAAGAGGGTTTCGGGCCACTGAAGCTTTCTTT.